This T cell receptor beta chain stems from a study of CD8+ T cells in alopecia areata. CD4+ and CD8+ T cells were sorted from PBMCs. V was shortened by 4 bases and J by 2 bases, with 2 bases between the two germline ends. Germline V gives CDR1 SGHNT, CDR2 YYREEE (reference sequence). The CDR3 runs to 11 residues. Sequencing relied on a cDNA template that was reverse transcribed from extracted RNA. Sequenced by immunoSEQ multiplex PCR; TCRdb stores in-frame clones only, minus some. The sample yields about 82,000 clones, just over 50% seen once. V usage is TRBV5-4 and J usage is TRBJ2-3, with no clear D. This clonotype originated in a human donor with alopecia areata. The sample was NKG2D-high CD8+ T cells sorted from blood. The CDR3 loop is CASSNTDTQYF. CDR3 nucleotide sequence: TGTGCCAGCAGCAACACAGATACGCAGTATTTT. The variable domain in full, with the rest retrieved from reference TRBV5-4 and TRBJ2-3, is ETGVTQSPTHLIKTRGQQVTLRCSSQSGHNTVSWYQQALGQGPQFIFQYYREEENGRGNFPPRFSGLQFPNYSSELNVNALELDDSALYLCASSNTDTQYFGPGTRLTVL.